This section outlines one TCR beta chain sequence together with its context. This entry is derived from a study of shared T cell receptors in the human thymus. CDR1 SGHDN and CDR2 FVKESK come from the germline V gene. Trimming stripped 1 base from V and 0 bases from J, with 7 bases between. The CDR3 has 15 residues. The method was immunoSEQ multiplex PCR; TCRdb's version includes in-frame clones alone and lacks a portion of them. The sample lists roughly 550,000 clones, 75% to 80% seen once, with about 0.013% in the top ten. The same data also went into a second study, on human thymus T cells. As that study records: Immunologically healthy infants in Finland undergoing congenital heart defect surgery were the donors. Thymus tissue for the work was resected from patients undergoing corrective heart surgery. Apparent skewing of V and J gene usage characterized both thymic and blood repertoires. Related research described strongly overlapping thymic repertoires in unrelated people.

The chain is built from TRBV14 and TRBJ1-3; D remains unclear. The receptor was derived from a boy younger than two with a congenital heart defect. Sequencing was done on a sample of thymocytes. CDR3 DNA sequence: TGTGCCAGCAGCCAAGTCGTCAGCTCTGGAAACACCATATATTTT. Residues: CASSQVVSSGNTIYF.